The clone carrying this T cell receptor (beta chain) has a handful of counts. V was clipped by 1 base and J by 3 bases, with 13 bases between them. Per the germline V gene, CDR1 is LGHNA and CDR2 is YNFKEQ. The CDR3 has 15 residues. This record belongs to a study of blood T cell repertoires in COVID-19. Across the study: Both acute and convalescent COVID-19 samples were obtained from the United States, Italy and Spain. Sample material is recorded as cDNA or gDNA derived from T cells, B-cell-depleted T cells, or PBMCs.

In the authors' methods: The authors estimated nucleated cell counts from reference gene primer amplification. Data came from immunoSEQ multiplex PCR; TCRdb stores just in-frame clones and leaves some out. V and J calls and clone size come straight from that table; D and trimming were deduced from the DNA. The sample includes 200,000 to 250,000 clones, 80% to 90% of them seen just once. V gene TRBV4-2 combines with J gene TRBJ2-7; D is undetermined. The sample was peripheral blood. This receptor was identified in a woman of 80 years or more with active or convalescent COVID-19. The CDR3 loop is CASSQAPLQSYEQYF. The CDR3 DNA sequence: TGTGCCAGCAGCCAAGCCCCCCTACAGAGCTACGAGCAGTACTTC.